The sequence of this TCR beta chain was determined in a study of T cells after posttransplantation cyclophosphamide. Study outcomes and limitations: TRB clonality was highly associated with recipient CMV seropositivity and reactivation.

Deletions cut 6 bases from V and 3 bases from J, with 12 bases between. The CDR3 totals 13 residues. CDR1 is MNHEY, CDR2 SMNVEV, per germline (reference sequence). Cyclophosphamide on days +3 and +4 followed busulfan-fludarabine conditioning and a marrow graft. Generated by immunoSEQ multiplex PCR, the TCRdb table keeps only in-frame clones and is missing some. The table lists around 2,100 clones, approximately 70% of them singletons. Worth noting for this clone: Its antigen is still unknown.

The chain is built from TRBV27 and TRBJ2-7; a possible D gene is TRBD1 (5 bases). This receptor was identified in a male patient in his thirties who received an allogeneic stem cell transplant from a related donor, was CMV-positive, and had no GVHD. Some T cells may be provided by the graft donor. Sequencing used CD8+ T cells sorted from PBMCs, obtained approximately 35 weeks after a stem cell transplant with posttransplant cyclophosphamide. The chain's CDR3 is CASRGRPGYEQYF. CDR3 bases: TGTGCCAGCAGGGGGCGTCCAGGCTACGAGCAGTACTTC.